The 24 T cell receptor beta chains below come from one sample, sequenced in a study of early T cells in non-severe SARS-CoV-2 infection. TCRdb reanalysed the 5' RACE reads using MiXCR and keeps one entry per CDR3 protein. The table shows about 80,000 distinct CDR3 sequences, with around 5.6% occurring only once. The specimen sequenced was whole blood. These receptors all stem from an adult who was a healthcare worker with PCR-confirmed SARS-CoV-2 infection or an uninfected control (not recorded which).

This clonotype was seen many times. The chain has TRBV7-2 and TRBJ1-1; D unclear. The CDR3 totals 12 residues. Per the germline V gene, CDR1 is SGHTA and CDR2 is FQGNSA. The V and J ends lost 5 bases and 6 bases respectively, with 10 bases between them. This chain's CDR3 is CASSRGDAEAFF. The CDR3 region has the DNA TGTGCCAGCAGCCGCGGAGACGCTGAAGCTTTCTTT.

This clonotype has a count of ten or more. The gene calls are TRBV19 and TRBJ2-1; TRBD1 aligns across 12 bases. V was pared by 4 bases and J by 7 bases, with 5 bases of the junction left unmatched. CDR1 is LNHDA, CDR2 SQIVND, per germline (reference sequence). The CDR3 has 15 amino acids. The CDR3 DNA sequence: TGTGCCAGTAGTAGGGACAGGGGGCCTGGAAATGAGCAGTTCTTC. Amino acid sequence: CASSRDRGPGNEQFF.

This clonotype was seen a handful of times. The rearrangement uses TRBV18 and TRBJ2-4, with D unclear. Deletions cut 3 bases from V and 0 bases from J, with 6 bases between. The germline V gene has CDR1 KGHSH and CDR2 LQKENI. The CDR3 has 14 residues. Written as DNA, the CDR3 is TGTGCCAGCTCACCCGGCGGAGCCAAAAACATTCAGTACTTC. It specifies CASSPGGAKNIQYF.

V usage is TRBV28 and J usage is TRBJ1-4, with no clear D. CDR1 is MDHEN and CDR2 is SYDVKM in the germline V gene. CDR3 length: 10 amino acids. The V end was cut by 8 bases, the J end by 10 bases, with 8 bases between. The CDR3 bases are TGTGCCAGCTCGGGTGCAAAACTGTTTTTT. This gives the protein CASSGAKLFF.

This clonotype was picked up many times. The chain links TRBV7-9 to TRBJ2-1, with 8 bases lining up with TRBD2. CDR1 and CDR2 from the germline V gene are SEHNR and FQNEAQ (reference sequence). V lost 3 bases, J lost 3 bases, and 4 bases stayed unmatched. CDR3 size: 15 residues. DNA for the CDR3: TGTGCCAGCAGCTTTAGCGGGAACCTCTACAATGAGCAGTTCTTC. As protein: CASSFSGNLYNEQFF.

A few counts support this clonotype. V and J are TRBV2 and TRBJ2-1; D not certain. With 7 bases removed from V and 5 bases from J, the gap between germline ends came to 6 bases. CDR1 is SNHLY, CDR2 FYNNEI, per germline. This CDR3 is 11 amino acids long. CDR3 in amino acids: CASKLNNEQFF. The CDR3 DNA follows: TGTGCCAGCAAGTTAAACAATGAGCAGTTCTTC. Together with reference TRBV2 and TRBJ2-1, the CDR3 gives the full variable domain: EPEVTQTPSHQVTQMGQEVILRCVPISNHLYFYWYRQILGQKVEFLVSFYNNEISEKSEIFDDQFSVERPDGSNFTLKIRSTKLEDSAMYFCASKLNNEQFFGPGTRLTVL.

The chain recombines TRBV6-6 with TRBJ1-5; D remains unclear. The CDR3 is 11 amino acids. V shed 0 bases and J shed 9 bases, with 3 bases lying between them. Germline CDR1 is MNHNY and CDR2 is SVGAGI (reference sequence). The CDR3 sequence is CASSYSGPQHF. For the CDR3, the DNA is TGTGCCAGCAGTTACTCGGGGCCCCAGCATTTT.

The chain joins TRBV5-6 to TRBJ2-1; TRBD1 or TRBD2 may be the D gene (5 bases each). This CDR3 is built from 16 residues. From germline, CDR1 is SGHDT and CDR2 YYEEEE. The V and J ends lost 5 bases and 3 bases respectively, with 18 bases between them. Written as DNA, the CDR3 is TGTGCCAGCAGTCCTCGGCCGGGACCAGACTACAATGAGCAGTTCTTC. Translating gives CASSPRPGPDYNEQFF.

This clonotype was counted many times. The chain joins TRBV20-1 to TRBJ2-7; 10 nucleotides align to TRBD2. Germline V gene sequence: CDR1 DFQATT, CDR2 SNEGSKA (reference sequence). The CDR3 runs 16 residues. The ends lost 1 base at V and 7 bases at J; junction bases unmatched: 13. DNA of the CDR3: TGCAGTGCTAGAGCCGATCGGGCTAGCGGGAGAGGGGAGCAGTACTTC. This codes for CSARADRASGRGEQYF.

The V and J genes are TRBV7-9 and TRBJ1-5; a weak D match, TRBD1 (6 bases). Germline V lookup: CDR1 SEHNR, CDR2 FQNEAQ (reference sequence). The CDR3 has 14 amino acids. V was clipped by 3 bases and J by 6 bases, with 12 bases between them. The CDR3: CASSLGGAGQPQHF. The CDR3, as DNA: TGTGCCAGCAGCTTGGGGGGCGCGGGTCAGCCCCAGCATTTT.

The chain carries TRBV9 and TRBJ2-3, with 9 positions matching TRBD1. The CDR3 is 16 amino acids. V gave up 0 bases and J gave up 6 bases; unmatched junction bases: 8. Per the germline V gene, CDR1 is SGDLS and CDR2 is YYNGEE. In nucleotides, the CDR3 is TGTGCCAGCAGCGTAGCAGGCACAGGGGGCGCGGATACGCAGTATTTT. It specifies CASSVAGTGGADTQYF.

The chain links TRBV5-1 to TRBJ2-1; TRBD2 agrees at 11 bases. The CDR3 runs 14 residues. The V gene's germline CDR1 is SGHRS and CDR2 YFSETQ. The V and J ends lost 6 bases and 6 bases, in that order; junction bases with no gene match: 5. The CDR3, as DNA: TGCGCCAGCAAAGGTAGCGGGGGGGCCAATGAGCAGTTCTTC. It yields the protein CASKGSGGANEQFF.

CDR3 nucleotides: TGTGCCAGCAGCCCGGTCTCCCAGGGCGACACCTACGAGCAGTACTTC. Translated: CASSPVSQGDTYEQYF. The chain joins TRBV7-8 to TRBJ2-7, with a possible D match to TRBD1 (5 bases). Trimming stripped 5 bases from V and 2 bases from J, with 19 bases between. From germline, CDR1 is SGHVS and CDR2 FQNEAQ. The CDR3 extends over 16 amino acids.

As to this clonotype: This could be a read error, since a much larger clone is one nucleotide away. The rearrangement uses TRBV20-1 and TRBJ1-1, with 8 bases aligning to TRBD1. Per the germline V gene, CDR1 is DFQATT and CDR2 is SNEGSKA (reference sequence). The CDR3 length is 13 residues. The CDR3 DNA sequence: TGCGGTGCTCAGACAGGGGTTAACACTGAAGCTTTCTTT. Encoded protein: CGAQTGVNTEAFF.

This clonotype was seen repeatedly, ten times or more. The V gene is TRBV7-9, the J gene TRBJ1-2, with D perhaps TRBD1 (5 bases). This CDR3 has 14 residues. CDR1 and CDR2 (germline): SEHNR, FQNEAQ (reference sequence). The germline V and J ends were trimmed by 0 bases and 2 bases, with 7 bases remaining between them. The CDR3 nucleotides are TGTGCCAGCAGCTTAGCTCCAGGGAACTATGGCTACACCTTC. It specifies CASSLAPGNYGYTF. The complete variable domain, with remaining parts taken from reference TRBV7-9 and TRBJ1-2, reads DTGVSQNPRHKITKRGQNVTFRCDPISEHNRLYWYRQTLGQGPEFLTYFQNEAQLEKSRLLSDRFSAERPKGSFSTLEIQRTEQGDSAMYLCASSLAPGNYGYTFGSGTRLTVV.

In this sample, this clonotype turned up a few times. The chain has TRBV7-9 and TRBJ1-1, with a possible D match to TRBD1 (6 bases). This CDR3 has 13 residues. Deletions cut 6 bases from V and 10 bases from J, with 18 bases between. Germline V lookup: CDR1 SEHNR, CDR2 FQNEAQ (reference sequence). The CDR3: CASSSQGHQGAFF. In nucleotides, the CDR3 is TGTGCCAGCAGTTCCCAGGGGCATCAGGGAGCTTTCTTT.

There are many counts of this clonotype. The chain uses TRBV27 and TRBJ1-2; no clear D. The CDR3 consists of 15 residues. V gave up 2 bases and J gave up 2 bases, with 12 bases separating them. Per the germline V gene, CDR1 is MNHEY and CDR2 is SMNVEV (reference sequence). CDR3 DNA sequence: TGTGCCAGCAGTTTAACCCCAGGAATCAACTATGGCTACACCTTC. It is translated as CASSLTPGINYGYTF.

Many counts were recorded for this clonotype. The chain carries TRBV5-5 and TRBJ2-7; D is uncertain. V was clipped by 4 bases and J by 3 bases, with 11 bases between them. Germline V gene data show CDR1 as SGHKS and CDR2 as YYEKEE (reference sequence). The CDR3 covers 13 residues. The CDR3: CASSPGPDYEQYF. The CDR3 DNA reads TGTGCCAGCAGCCCCGGACCAGACTACGAGCAGTACTTC. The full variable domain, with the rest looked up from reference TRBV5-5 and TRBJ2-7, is DAGVTQSPTHLIKTRGQQVTLRCSPISGHKSVSWYQQVLGQGPQFIFQYYEKEERGRGNFPDRFSARQFPNYSSELNVNALLLGDSALYLCASSPGPDYEQYFGPGTRLTVT.

The CDR3 protein is CASSQERGLQETQYF. The CDR3 DNA reads TGTGCCAGCAGCCAAGAACGGGGCCTCCAAGAGACCCAGTACTTC. The J gene is TRBJ2-5, the V gene TRBV4-2, with D possibly called TRBD1 or TRBD2 (5 bases each). V was trimmed by 0 bases and J by 1 base, leaving 9 bases between them. Germline V gene sequence: CDR1 LGHNA, CDR2 YNFKEQ. This CDR3 has 15 amino acids.

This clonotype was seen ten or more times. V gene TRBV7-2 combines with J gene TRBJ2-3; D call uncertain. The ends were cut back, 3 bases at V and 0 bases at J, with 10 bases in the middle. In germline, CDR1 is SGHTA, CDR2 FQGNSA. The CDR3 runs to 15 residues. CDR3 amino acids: CASSLRWRSTDTQYF. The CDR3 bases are TGTGCCAGCAGCTTGCGGTGGCGGAGCACAGATACGCAGTATTTT.

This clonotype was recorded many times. In DNA, the CDR3 is TGTGCCAGCTCGGGACAGGGCTTCTCCTATAATTCACCCCTCCACTTT. Its translation: CASSGQGFSYNSPLHF. The chain joins TRBV18 to TRBJ1-6; TRBD1 aligns across 9 bases. CDR1 and CDR2 (germline): KGHSH, LQKENI. V lost 6 bases, J lost 0 bases, and 3 bases stayed unmatched. CDR3 length: 16 amino acids.

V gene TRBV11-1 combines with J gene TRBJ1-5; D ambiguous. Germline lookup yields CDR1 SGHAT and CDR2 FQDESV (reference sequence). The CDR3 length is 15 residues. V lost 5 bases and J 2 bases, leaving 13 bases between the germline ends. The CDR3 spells CASSLDGVGNQPQHF. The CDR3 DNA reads TGTGCCAGCAGCCTAGATGGGGTGGGCAATCAGCCCCAGCATTTT.

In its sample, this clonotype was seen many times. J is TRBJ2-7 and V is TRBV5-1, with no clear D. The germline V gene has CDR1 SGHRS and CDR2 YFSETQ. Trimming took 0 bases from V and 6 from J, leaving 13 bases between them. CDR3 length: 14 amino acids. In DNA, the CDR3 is TGCGCCAGCAGCTTGGGCGACAATCTAGGCGAGCAGTACTTC. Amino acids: CASSLGDNLGEQYF.

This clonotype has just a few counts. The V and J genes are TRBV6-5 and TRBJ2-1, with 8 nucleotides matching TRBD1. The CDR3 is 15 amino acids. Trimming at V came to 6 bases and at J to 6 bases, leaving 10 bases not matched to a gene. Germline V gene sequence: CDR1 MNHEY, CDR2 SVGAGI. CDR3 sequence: CASSPSGGWANEQFF. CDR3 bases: TGTGCCAGCAGCCCCTCAGGGGGCTGGGCCAATGAGCAGTTCTTC.